This TCR beta chain came from a study of cytomegalovirus exposure and HLA in healthy donors. Study overall: HLA-typed donors were the source of around 87 million unique TCRs, which an early data release held. Overall study findings and caveats: The CMV antigen specificity of a few CMV-associated chains was confirmed through in vitro analysis. Cytomegalovirus status was reportedly diagnosed by the classifier with high specificity and sensitivity.

This CDR3 spans 15 amino acids. Germline assignment: CDR1 SGHNT and CDR2 YENEEA. The junction had 12 bases not matched to a gene; V was cut back by 0 bases and J by 11 bases. Note on this clone: The antigen remains unidentified.

The PCR employed 60 Vbeta primers together with 13 Jbeta primers. TCRdb keeps only in-frame clones here, not all; method: immunoSEQ multiplex PCR. The sample has roughly 130,000 clones, around 74% seen once. The material sequenced was PBMCs. This TCR came from a woman aged 45 to 65 in good health and CMV-seropositive. The J gene is TRBJ1-1, the V gene TRBV11-3; 7 positions match TRBD1. CDR3 sequence reads: CASSLERTGNIGAFF. CDR3 DNA: TGTGCCAGCAGCTTAGAAAGGACAGGCAATATCGGGGCTTTCTTT. Supplemented by reference TRBV11-3 and TRBJ1-1, the full variable domain reads EAGVVQSPRYKIIEKKQPVAFWCNPISGHNTLYWYLQNLGQGPELLIRYENEEAVDDSQLPKDRFSAERLKGVDSTLKIQPAELGDSAVYLCASSLERTGNIGAFFGQGTRLTVV.